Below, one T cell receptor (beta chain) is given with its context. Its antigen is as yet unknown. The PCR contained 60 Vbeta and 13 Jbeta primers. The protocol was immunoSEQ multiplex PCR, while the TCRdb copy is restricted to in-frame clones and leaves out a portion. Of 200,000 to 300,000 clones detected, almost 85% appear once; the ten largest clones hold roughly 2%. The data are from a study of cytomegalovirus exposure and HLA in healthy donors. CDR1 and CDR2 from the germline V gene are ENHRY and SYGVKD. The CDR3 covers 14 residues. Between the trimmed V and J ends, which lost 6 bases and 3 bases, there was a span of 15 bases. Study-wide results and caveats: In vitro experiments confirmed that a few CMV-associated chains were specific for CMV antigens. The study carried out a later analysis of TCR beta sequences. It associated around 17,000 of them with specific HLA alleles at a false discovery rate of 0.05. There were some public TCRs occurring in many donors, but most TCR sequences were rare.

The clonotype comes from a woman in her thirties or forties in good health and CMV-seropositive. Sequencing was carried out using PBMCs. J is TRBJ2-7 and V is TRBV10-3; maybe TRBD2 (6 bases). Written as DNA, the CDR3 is TGTGCCATCAGATCGGGACTCGAGAGCTACGAGCAGTACTTC. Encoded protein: CAIRSGLESYEQYF.